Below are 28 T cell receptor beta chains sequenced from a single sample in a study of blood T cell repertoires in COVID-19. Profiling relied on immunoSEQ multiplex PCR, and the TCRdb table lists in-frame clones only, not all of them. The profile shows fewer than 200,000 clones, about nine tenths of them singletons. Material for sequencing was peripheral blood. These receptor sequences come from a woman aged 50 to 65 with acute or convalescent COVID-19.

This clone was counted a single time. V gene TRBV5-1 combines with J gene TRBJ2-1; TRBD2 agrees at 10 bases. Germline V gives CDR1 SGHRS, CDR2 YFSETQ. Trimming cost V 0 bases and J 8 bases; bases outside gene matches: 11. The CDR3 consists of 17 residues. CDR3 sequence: CASSLALAGAGGDEQFF. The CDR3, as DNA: TGCGCCAGCAGCTTGGCCCTAGCGGGGGCTGGGGGGGATGAGCAGTTCTTC.

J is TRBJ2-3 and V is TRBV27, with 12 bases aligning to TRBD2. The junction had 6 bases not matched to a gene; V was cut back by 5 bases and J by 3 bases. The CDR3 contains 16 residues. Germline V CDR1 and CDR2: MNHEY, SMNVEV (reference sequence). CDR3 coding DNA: TGTGCCAGCAGTGACCTAGCGGGAGGGCCGACAGATACGCAGTATTTT. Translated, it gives CASSDLAGGPTDTQYF.

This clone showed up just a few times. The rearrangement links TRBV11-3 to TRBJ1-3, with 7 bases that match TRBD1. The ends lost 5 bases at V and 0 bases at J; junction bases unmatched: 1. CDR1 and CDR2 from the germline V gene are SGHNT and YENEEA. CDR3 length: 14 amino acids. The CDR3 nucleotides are TGTGCCAGCAGCCCAGGGGGCTCTGGAAACACCATATATTTT. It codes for CASSPGGSGNTIYF.

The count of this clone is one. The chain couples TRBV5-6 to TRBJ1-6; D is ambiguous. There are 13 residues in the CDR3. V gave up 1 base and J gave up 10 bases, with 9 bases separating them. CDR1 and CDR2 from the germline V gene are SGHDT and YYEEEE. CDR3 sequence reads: CASSLWGGSPLHF. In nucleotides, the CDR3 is TGTGCCAGCAGCTTGTGGGGAGGATCACCCCTCCACTTT.

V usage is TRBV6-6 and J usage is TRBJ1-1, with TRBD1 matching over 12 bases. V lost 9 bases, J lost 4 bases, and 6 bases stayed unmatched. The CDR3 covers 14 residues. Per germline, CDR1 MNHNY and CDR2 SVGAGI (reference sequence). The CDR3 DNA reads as TGTGCCAGTTGTGGGACAGGGGGCTTCACTGAAGCTTTCTTT. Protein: CASCGTGGFTEAFF.

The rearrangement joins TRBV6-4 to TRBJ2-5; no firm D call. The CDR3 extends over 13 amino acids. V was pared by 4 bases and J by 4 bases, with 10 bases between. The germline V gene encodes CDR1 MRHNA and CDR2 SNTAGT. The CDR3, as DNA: TGTGCCAGCAGTGCCCCGGCTAGAGAGACCCAGTACTTC. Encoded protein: CASSAPARETQYF.

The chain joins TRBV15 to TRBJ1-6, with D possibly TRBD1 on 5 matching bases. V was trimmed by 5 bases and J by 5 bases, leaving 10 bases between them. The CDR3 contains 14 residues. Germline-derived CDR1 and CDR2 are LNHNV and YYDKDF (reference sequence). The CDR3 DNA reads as TGTGCCACCAGCGGTTCAGGGAATAATTCACCCCTCCACTTT. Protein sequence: CATSGSGNNSPLHF.

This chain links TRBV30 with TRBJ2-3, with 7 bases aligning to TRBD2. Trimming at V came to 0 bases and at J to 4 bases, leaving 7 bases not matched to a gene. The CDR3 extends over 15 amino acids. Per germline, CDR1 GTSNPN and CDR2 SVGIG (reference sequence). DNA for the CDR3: TGTGCCTGGAGTGTACTCGCGGGGAGGGCAGATACGCAGTATTTT. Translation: CAWSVLAGRADTQYF.

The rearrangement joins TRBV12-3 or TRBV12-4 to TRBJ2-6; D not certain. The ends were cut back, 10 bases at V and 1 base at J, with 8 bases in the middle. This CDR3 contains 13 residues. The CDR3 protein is CATDRSGANVLTF. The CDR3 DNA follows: TGTGCCACCGATAGATCTGGGGCCAACGTCCTGACTTTC.

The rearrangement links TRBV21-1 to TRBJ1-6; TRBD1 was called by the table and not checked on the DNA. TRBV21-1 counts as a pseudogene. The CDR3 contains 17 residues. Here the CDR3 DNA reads TGTGCCAGCAGCAAAGATACTCCCGGACAGGAAAATTCACCCCTCCACTTT. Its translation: CASSKDTPGQENSPLHF.

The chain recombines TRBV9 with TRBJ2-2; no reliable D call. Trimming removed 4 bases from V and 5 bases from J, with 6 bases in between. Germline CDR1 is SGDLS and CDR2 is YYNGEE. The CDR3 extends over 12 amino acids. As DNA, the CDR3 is TGTGCCAGCAGCACTCCGACCGGGGAGCTGTTTTTT. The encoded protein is CASSTPTGELFF.

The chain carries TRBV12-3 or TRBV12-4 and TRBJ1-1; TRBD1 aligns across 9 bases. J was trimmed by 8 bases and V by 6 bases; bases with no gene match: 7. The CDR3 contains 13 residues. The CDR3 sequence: CASSRQGGSEAFF. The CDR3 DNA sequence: TGTGCCAGCAGCAGACAGGGGGGATCCGAAGCTTTCTTT.

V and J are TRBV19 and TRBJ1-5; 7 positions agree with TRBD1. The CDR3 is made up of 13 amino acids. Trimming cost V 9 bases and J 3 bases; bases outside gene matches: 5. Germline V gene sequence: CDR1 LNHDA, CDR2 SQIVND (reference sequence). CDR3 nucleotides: TGTGCCAGCAGGGACAGTCCCAATCAGCCCCAGCATTTT. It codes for CASRDSPNQPQHF. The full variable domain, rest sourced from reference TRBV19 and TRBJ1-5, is DGGITQSPKYLFRKEGQNVTLSCEQNLNHDAMYWYRQDPGQGLRLIYYSQIVNDFQKGDIAEGYSVSREKKESFPLTVTSAQKNPTAFYLCASRDSPNQPQHFGDGTRLSIL.

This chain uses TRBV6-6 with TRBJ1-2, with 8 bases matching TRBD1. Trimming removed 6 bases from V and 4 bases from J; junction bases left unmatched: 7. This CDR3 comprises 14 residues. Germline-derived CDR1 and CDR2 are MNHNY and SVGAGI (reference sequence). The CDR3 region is CASRWTGLGYGYTF. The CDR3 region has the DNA TGTGCCAGCAGGTGGACAGGGTTGGGCTATGGCTACACCTTC.

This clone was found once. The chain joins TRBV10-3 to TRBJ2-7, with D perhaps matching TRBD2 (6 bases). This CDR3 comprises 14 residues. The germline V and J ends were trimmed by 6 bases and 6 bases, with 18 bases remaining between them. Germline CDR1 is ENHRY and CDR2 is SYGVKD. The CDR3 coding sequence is TGTGCCATCAGCAATCGGGACTGGGAGTTCGAGCAGTACTTC. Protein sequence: CAISNRDWEFEQYF.

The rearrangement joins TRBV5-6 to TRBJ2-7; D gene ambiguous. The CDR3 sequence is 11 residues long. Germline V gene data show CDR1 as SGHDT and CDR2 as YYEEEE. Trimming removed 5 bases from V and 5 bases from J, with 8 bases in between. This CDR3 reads CASSVTDEQYF. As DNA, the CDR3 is TGTGCCAGCAGTGTCACGGACGAGCAGTACTTC.

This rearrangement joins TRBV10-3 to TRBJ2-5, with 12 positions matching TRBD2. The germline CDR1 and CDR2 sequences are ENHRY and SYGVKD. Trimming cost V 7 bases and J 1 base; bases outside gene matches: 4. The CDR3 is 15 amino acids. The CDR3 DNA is TGTGCCATCAAAAGGACTAGCGGGGTCCAAGAGACCCAGTACTTC. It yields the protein CAIKRTSGVQETQYF.

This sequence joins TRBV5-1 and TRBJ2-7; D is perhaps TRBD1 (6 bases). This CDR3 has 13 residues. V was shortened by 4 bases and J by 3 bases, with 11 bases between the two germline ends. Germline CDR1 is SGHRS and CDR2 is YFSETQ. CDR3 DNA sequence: TGCGCCAGCAGCCCGGTAGGGGGCTACGAGCAGTACTTC. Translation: CASSPVGGYEQYF.

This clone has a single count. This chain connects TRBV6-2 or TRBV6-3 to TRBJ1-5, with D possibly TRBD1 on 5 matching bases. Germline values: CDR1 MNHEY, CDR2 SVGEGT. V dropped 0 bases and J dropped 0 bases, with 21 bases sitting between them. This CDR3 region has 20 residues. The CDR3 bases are TGTGCCAGCAGTTACTCGAATCTCCAGGGTCTTCCTTCTAGCAATCAGCCCCAGCATTTT. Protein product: CASSYSNLQGLPSSNQPQHF.

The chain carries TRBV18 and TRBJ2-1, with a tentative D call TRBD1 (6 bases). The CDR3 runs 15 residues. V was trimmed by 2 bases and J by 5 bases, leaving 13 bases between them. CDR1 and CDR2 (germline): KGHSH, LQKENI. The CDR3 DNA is TGTGCCAGCTCACCATCTTCACAGGGAAACAATGAGCAGTTCTTC. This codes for CASSPSSQGNNEQFF.

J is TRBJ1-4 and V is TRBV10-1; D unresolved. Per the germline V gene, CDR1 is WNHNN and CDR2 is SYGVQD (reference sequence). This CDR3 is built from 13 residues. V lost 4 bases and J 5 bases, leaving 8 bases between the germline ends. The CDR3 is CASSGRGNEKLFF. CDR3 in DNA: TGCGCCAGCAGTGGAAGAGGGAATGAAAAACTGTTTTTT.

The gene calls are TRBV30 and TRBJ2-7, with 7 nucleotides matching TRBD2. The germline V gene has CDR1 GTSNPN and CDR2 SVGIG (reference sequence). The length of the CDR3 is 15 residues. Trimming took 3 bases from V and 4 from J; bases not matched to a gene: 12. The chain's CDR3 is CAWSLWEGSIYEQYF. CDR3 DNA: TGTGCCTGGAGCCTCTGGGAGGGTTCGATATACGAGCAGTACTTC.

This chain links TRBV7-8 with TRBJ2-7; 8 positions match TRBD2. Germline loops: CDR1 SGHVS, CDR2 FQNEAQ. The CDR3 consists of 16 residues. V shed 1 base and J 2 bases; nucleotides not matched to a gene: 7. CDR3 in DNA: TGTGCCAGCAGCTTAGGGGCAGCGGGAGACCCCTACGAGCAGTACTTC. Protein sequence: CASSLGAAGDPYEQYF.

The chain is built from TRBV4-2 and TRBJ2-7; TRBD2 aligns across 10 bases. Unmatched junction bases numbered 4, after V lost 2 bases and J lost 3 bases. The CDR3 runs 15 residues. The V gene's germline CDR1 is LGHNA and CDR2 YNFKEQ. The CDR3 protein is CASSQQLAGSYEQYF. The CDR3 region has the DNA TGTGCCAGCAGCCAACAACTAGCGGGGAGCTACGAGCAGTACTTC.

The CDR3 loop is CASSYADRVNYGYTF. The CDR3 region has the DNA TGTGCCAGCAGTTACGCCGACAGGGTTAACTATGGCTACACCTTC. V is TRBV6-2 or TRBV6-3 and J is TRBJ1-2, with 7 bases aligning to TRBD1. Germline V gene sequence: CDR1 MNHEY, CDR2 SVGEGT. The J segment lost 1 base and the V segment lost 2 bases, leaving 4 bases of the junction unmatched. CDR3 size: 15 residues.

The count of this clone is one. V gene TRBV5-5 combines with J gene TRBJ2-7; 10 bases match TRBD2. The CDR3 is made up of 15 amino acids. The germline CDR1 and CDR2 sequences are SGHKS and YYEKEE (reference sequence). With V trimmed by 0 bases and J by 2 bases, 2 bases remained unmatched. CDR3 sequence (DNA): TGTGCCAGCAGCTTGGTCCTAGCGGGAGCCTACGAGCAGTACTTC. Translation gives CASSLVLAGAYEQYF. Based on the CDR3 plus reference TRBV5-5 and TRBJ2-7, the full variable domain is DAGVTQSPTHLIKTRGQQVTLRCSPISGHKSVSWYQQVLGQGPQFIFQYYEKEERGRGNFPDRFSARQFPNYSSELNVNALLLGDSALYLCASSLVLAGAYEQYFGPGTRLTVT.

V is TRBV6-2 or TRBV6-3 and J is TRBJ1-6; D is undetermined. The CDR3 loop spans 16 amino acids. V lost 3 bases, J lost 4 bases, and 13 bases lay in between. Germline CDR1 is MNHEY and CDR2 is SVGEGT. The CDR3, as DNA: TGTGCCAGCAGTTATGCTCCGACAACTTATAATTCACCCCTCCACTTT. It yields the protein CASSYAPTTYNSPLHF.

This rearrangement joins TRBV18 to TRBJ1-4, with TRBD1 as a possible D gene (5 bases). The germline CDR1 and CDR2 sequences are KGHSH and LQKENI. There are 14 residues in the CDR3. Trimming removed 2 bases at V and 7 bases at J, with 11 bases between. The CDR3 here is CASSPGAGPEKLFF. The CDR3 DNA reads TGTGCCAGCTCACCAGGGGCAGGACCTGAAAAACTGTTTTTT.